Below are 12 T cell receptor beta chains sequenced from a single sample in a study of radiotherapy plus CTLA-4 blockade in lung cancer. Assay used: immunoSEQ multiplex PCR; TCRdb lists only in-frame clones, some missing. The table lists around 100,000 clones, approximately 75% of them singletons. Sequenced material: peripheral blood, taken from a patient treated with radiotherapy plus ipilimumab. The receptors derive from a human donor with non-small cell lung cancer who had a partial response to radiotherapy plus ipilimumab. Some clones in this sample may be carry-over from other donors' samples.

The chain employs TRBV6-5 and TRBJ2-1, with 9 bases that match TRBD2. Germline V gives CDR1 MNHEY, CDR2 SVGAGI. The CDR3 sequence is 15 residues long. Unmatched junction bases numbered 6, after V lost 5 bases and J lost 4 bases. In nucleotides, the CDR3 is TGTGCCAGCAGTGCAGATAGCGGGGGTTACAATGAGCAGTTCTTC. Translated, it gives CASSADSGGYNEQFF.

The chain employs TRBV6-4 and TRBJ2-3; 7 nucleotides agree with TRBD2. The trim removed 6 bases at V and 5 bases at J, leaving 14 bases unmatched. The CDR3 is 16 amino acids. CDR1 is MRHNA, CDR2 SNTAGT, per germline. The DNA for the CDR3 is TGTGCCAGCAGGGGGGGTAGCGTCGGGGGGAAAGATACGCAGTATTTT. This codes for CASRGGSVGGKDTQYF.

The J gene is TRBJ1-3, the V gene TRBV7-2; D is unresolved. The CDR3 contains 17 residues. The germline V gene encodes CDR1 SGHTA and CDR2 FQGNSA. V lost 5 bases and J lost 1, with 18 bases in between. CDR3 sequence (DNA): TGTGCCAGCAGCCGAGAGACGGGGTATTGGTCTGGAAACACCATATATTTT. The encoded protein is CASSRETGYWSGNTIYF.

The chain has TRBV19 and TRBJ1-1, with D perhaps matching TRBD1 (6 bases). Germline loops: CDR1 LNHDA, CDR2 SQIVND (reference sequence). The length of the CDR3 is 13 residues. The V gene lost 4 bases and the J gene lost 5 bases, with 11 bases spanning the gap. CDR3 DNA sequence: TGTGCCAGTAGTAGCAGGGGAATTACTGAAGCTTTCTTT. Its translation: CASSSRGITEAFF.

The rearrangement uses TRBV13 and TRBJ2-5, with TRBD2 matching 11 bases. Looked up from germline, CDR1 is PRHDT and CDR2 is FYEKMQ (reference sequence). V dropped 3 bases and J dropped 2; count of bases not matched to a gene: 8. The CDR3 length is 17 residues. The CDR3 sequence: CASSFFSGGAWQETQYF. CDR3 nucleotides: TGTGCCAGCAGCTTTTTTAGCGGGGGGGCCTGGCAAGAGACCCAGTACTTC.

The rearrangement uses TRBV11-1 and TRBJ2-2, with 9 bases that match TRBD1. V lost 5 bases and J lost 4; bases outside the gene matches: 8. Per the germline V gene, CDR1 is SGHAT and CDR2 is FQDESV (reference sequence). This CDR3 is 16 amino acids long. As DNA, the CDR3 is TGTGCCAGCAGCCCCCGGGACAGGGTATCCACCGGGGAGCTGTTTTTT. This codes for CASSPRDRVSTGELFF.

V gene TRBV5-5 combines with J gene TRBJ1-1; tentatively, D is TRBD1 (6 bases). V dropped 0 bases and J dropped 3 bases, with 12 bases sitting between them. The germline V gene encodes CDR1 SGHKS and CDR2 YYEKEE (reference sequence). The CDR3 contains 15 residues. CDR3 sequence (DNA): TGTGCCAGCAGCTTGGCCCAGAACAGGGACACTGAAGCTTTCTTT. It encodes CASSLAQNRDTEAFF. The whole variable domain, remainder taken from reference TRBV5-5 and TRBJ1-1, is DAGVTQSPTHLIKTRGQQVTLRCSPISGHKSVSWYQQVLGQGPQFIFQYYEKEERGRGNFPDRFSARQFPNYSSELNVNALLLGDSALYLCASSLAQNRDTEAFFGQGTRLTVV.

This chain joins TRBV9 and TRBJ1-4; D is uncertain. V gave up 0 bases and J gave up 3 bases, with 9 bases separating them. The germline V gene has CDR1 SGDLS and CDR2 YYNGEE. CDR3 size: 15 residues. CDR3 sequence: CASSVGSGANEKLFF. CDR3 nucleotide sequence: TGTGCCAGCAGCGTAGGCTCGGGTGCTAATGAAAAACTGTTTTTT.

This clone was found once. V usage is TRBV7-3 and J usage is TRBJ2-7; 9 bases agree with TRBD1. This CDR3 has 14 residues. Germline trimming cut 5 bases from V and 5 bases from J; bases unmatched to any gene: 7. Germline V gives CDR1 SGHTA, CDR2 FQGTGA. The CDR3 DNA is TGTGCCAGCAGCGCGACAGGGGGACAGGACGAGCAGTACTTC. It encodes CASSATGGQDEQYF.

The gene calls are TRBV29-1 and TRBJ1-1; no clear D. Per germline, CDR1 SQVTM and CDR2 ANQGSEA. Trimming cost V 8 bases and J 0 bases, with 10 bases left between them. The CDR3 runs to 12 residues. CDR3 sequence: CSSQNMNTEAFF. The CDR3 DNA follows: TGCAGCTCACAGAACATGAACACTGAAGCTTTCTTT.

This chain uses TRBV6-6 with TRBJ1-2; TRBD1 matches at 7 bases. The CDR3 covers 13 residues. Unmatched junction bases numbered 2, after V lost 6 bases and J lost 1 base. CDR1 and CDR2 from the germline V gene are MNHNY and SVGAGI (reference sequence). The CDR3 loop reads CASRRDSNYGYTF. The DNA for the CDR3 is TGTGCCAGCAGAAGGGACAGTAACTATGGCTACACCTTC.

The chain couples TRBV6-5 to TRBJ2-7, with D possibly being TRBD1 (5 bases). CDR3 length equals 15 residues. V was pared by 6 bases and J by 4 bases, with 19 bases between. Germline lookup yields CDR1 MNHEY and CDR2 SVGAGI. CDR3 sequence reads: CASSSHLKQAYEQYF. CDR3 nucleotide sequence: TGTGCCAGCAGCTCTCACCTGAAACAGGCTTACGAGCAGTACTTC.